A single sample gave rise to the 7 T cell receptor beta chains below, sequenced in a study of PD-1 blockade in classical Hodgkin lymphoma. All patients relapsed after autologous stem cell transplantation, and brentuximab vedotin exposure varied. TCRdb keeps only in-frame clones here, not all; method: immunoSEQ multiplex PCR. The data contain about 36,000 clones, almost 70% of them singletons. The sample here was peripheral blood mononuclear cells (PBMCs), taken before the second cycle of nivolumab. The receptors were sampled from a human donor with classical Hodgkin lymphoma.

This clone was found once. V and J are TRBV6-5 and TRBJ2-7, with TRBD1 identical over 8 bases. V shed 6 bases, J shed 2 bases, and the junction held 6 bases outside the gene matches. Looked up from germline, CDR1 is MNHEY and CDR2 is SVGAGI. CDR3 length: 14 amino acids. In nucleotides, the CDR3 is TGTGCCAGCAGCCGGGGACAGGCGGCCTACGAGCAGTACTTC. Amino acid sequence: CASSRGQAAYEQYF.

The V and J genes are TRBV6-5 and TRBJ2-2; D tentatively reads TRBD1 or TRBD2 (6 bases each). V was pared by 9 bases and J by 6 bases, with 20 bases between. Germline V CDR1 and CDR2: MNHEY, SVGAGI. This CDR3 spans 15 amino acids. The CDR3 DNA is TGTGCCAGTCGGGGCGGACACGGGGGCCCCGGGGAGCTGTTTTTT. It encodes CASRGGHGGPGELFF.

The chain employs TRBV29-1 and TRBJ2-1; 11 bases match TRBD2. This CDR3 region has 13 residues. V lost 7 bases and J lost 8; bases outside the gene matches: 7. CDR1 and CDR2 from the germline V gene are SQVTM and ANQGSEA. CDR3 residues: CSAGSGRDYEQFF. The CDR3 DNA reads as TGCAGCGCCGGTAGCGGGAGGGATTATGAGCAGTTCTTC.

V usage is TRBV7-2 and J usage is TRBJ1-5; tentative D call: TRBD1 (6 bases). The CDR3 is made up of 15 amino acids. V lost 5 bases and J 6 bases, leaving 17 bases between the germline ends. Germline loops: CDR1 SGHTA, CDR2 FQGNSA. This CDR3 is CASSGSTGPGQPQHF. CDR3 DNA: TGTGCCAGCAGCGGAAGTACAGGGCCTGGTCAGCCCCAGCATTTT. The full variable domain, in which reference TRBV7-2 and TRBJ1-5 provide the parts outside the CDR3, is GAGVSQSPSNKVTEKGKDVELRCDPISGHTALYWYRQSLGQGLEFLIYFQGNSAPDKSGLPSDRFSAERTGGSVSTLTIQRTQQEDSAVYLCASSGSTGPGQPQHFGDGTRLSIL.

The chain carries TRBV5-1 and TRBJ1-2, with TRBD1 identical over 8 bases. The germline CDR1 and CDR2 sequences are SGHRS and YFSETQ. The CDR3 contains 16 residues. Losses at the gene ends were 0 bases for V and 6 bases for J; bases not matched to a gene: 10. CDR3 in amino acids: CASSLGGLETGDGYTF. In DNA form, the CDR3 reads TGCGCCAGCAGCTTGGGGGGATTAGAGACAGGGGATGGCTACACCTTC.

This clone was observed a few times. This chain uses TRBV18 with TRBJ2-1; the match to TRBD2 covers 9 bases. Germline-derived CDR1 and CDR2 are KGHSH and LQKENI. The CDR3 length is 13 residues. V was pared by 6 bases and J by 9 bases, with 6 bases of the junction left unmatched. CDR3 protein: CASSPGLAGEQFF. The CDR3 bases are TGTGCCAGCTCCCCGGGACTAGCCGGTGAGCAGTTCTTC.

This rearrangement joins TRBV11-2 to TRBJ1-2; 7 nucleotides line up with TRBD1. Trimming at V came to 1 base and at J to 1 base, leaving 9 bases not matched to a gene. This CDR3 spans 17 amino acids. Per germline, CDR1 SGHAT and CDR2 FQNNGV. CDR3 coding DNA: TGTGCCAGCAGCTTAGGGACCTGGGACAGAGATAACTATGGCTACACCTTC. This codes for CASSLGTWDRDNYGYTF. The whole variable domain, filled in from reference TRBV11-2 and TRBJ1-2, reads EAGVAQSPRYKIIEKRQSVAFWCNPISGHATLYWYQQILGQGPKLLIQFQNNGVVDDSQLPKDRFSAERLKGVDSTLKIQPAKLEDSAVYLCASSLGTWDRDNYGYTFGSGTRLTVV.